These 7 T cell receptor beta chains were all obtained from the same sample, sequenced in a study of T cell repertoires in ileal Crohn's disease. The table came from immunoSEQ multiplex PCR; TCRdb's copy has only in-frame clones and leaves some out. This sample has around 4,100 clones, with about 82% found just once. The sequenced material came from ileal tissue. These receptors were collected from an adult with Crohn's disease.

The chain carries TRBV9 and TRBJ1-4, with 7 bases matching TRBD1. Trimming at V came to 4 bases and at J to 4 bases, leaving 7 bases not matched to a gene. Germline CDR1 and CDR2: SGDLS and YYNGEE. This CDR3 region has 15 residues. The DNA of the CDR3 is TGTGCCAGCAGCCAAGACACAGGGGTTAATGAAAAACTGTTTTTT. Its translation is CASSQDTGVNEKLFF. The full variable domain, in which reference TRBV9 and TRBJ1-4 provide the parts outside the CDR3, is DSGVTQTPKHLITATGQRVTLRCSPRSGDLSVYWYQQSLDQGLQFLIQYYNGEERAKGNILERFSAQQFPDLHSELNLSSLELGDSALYFCASSQDTGVNEKLFFGSGTQLSVL.

The genes are TRBV27 and TRBJ2-1, with a possible D match to TRBD1 (5 bases). This CDR3 contains 13 residues. Germline lookup yields CDR1 MNHEY and CDR2 SMNVEV (reference sequence). Trimming removed 3 bases at V and 8 bases at J, with 11 bases between. DNA of the CDR3: TGTGCCAGCAGTTTCGTCAGGGTGGATGAGCAGTTCTTC. This gives the protein CASSFVRVDEQFF.

The chain is built from TRBV5-1 and TRBJ2-1; TRBD2 is a possible D gene (5 bases). The germline V gene encodes CDR1 SGHRS and CDR2 YFSETQ. The CDR3 runs to 14 residues. V was trimmed by 0 bases and J by 4 bases, leaving 8 bases between them. The CDR3 protein is CASSLGGGYNEQFF. Written as DNA, the CDR3 is TGCGCCAGCAGCTTGGGAGGAGGATACAATGAGCAGTTCTTC. Based on the CDR3 plus reference TRBV5-1 and TRBJ2-1, the full variable domain is KAGVTQTPRYLIKTRGQQVTLSCSPISGHRSVSWYQQTPGQGLQFLFEYFSETQRNKGNFPGRFSGRQFSNSRSEMNVSTLELGDSALYLCASSLGGGYNEQFFGPGTRLTVL.

The chain recombines TRBV7-3 with TRBJ2-5; 8 bases align to TRBD2. CDR1 SGHTA and CDR2 FQGTGA come from the germline V gene. This CDR3 contains 14 residues. Losses at the gene ends were 4 bases for V and 9 bases for J; bases not matched to a gene: 10. Here the CDR3 reads CASSSSGPDPAQYF. The CDR3 DNA is TGTGCCAGCAGCTCTAGCGGGCCCGACCCGGCCCAGTACTTC.

V and J are TRBV18 and TRBJ2-7; 7 nucleotides align to TRBD1. From germline, CDR1 is KGHSH and CDR2 LQKENI. Trimming cost V 5 bases and J 0 bases; bases outside gene matches: 7. This CDR3 comprises 15 residues. CDR3 residues: CASSEQGYFSYEQYF. CDR3 DNA sequence: TGTGCCAGCTCAGAACAGGGGTATTTCTCCTACGAGCAGTACTTC.

The chain couples TRBV7-9 to TRBJ1-1; D call uncertain. This CDR3 has 15 residues. Between the trimmed V and J ends, which lost 1 base and 1 base, there was a span of 10 bases. Looked up from germline, CDR1 is SEHNR and CDR2 is FQNEAQ (reference sequence). The CDR3 protein is CASSLGGSGNTEAFF. The CDR3 coding sequence is TGTGCCAGCAGCTTAGGAGGTTCGGGGAACACTGAAGCTTTCTTT.

The rearrangement uses TRBV5-1 and TRBJ1-4, with 9 bases identical to TRBD1. The CDR3 is 14 amino acids. CDR1 SGHRS and CDR2 YFSETQ come from the germline V gene. V lost 0 bases to trimming and J lost 7 bases; unmatched junction nucleotides: 1. The CDR3 spells CASSLGQGGEKLFF. The CDR3 bases are TGCGCCAGCAGCTTGGGACAGGGGGGTGAAAAACTGTTTTTT.